This T cell receptor beta chain was documented in a study of beta chain features in type 1 diabetes. Notes on the study in general: In every one of the four CD4+ subsets, TCRB CDR3s were moderately but significantly shorter in Type 1 diabetes patients.

Expressed TCRB transcripts got sequenced, as all isolated RNA was reverse transcribed. The method was immunoSEQ multiplex PCR; TCRdb's version includes in-frame clones alone and lacks a portion of them. This sample has 200,000 to 300,000 clones; approximately 20% occur once, and the top ten carry around 0.03%. This clone was observed a handful of times. What it binds is not known. CDR1 and CDR2 from the germline V gene are SGHRS and YFSETQ. The length of the CDR3 is 14 residues. V shed 4 bases, J shed 5 bases, and the junction held 8 bases outside the gene matches. The sequenced sample consisted of naive CD4+ T cells from blood. This rearrangement joins TRBV5-1 to TRBJ2-5; 7 bases match TRBD1. The sequence was obtained from a woman between 40 and 55 years old with type 1 diabetes. The CDR3 sequence is CASSVGTAEETQYF. The CDR3 nucleotides are TGCGCCAGCAGCGTAGGGACAGCTGAGGAGACCCAGTACTTC. The variable domain in full, with the rest retrieved from reference TRBV5-1 and TRBJ2-5, is KAGVTQTPRYLIKTRGQQVTLSCSPISGHRSVSWYQQTPGQGLQFLFEYFSETQRNKGNFPGRFSGRQFSNSRSEMNVSTLELGDSALYLCASSVGTAEETQYFGPGTRLLVL.